These 21 T cell receptor beta chains originate from one sample sequenced in a study of technical replicates of blood from a handful of donors. Profiling relied on immunoSEQ multiplex PCR, and the TCRdb table lists in-frame clones only, not all of them. The sample has about 81,000 clones; roughly 96% are singletons. The sequencing sample was made of T cells isolated from PBMCs. The source is a human donor in good health.

The genes are TRBV19 and TRBJ2-6, with D possibly matching TRBD1 (5 bases). Germline assignment: CDR1 LNHDA and CDR2 SQIVND (reference sequence). CDR3 length equals 15 residues. Trimming removed 7 bases from V and 2 bases from J, with 12 bases in between. This chain's CDR3 is CASTVQGTGANVLTF. CDR3 DNA: TGTGCCAGTACCGTTCAGGGAACTGGGGCCAACGTCCTGACTTTC.

This rearrangement joins TRBV11-3 to TRBJ1-1; no clear D. CDR3 length: 14 amino acids. Between the trimmed V and J ends, which lost 0 bases and 1 base, there was a span of 6 bases. Germline-derived CDR1 and CDR2 are SGHNT and YENEEA. The CDR3 here is CASSLDGGNTEAFF. The CDR3, as DNA: TGTGCCAGCAGCTTAGACGGTGGGAACACTGAAGCTTTCTTT.

The CDR3 region has the DNA TGCGCCAGCAGCCAAGGAAATCCGGGTTATGGCTACACCTTC. Protein product: CASSQGNPGYGYTF. The chain carries TRBV4-1 and TRBJ1-2; D is ambiguous. Trimming removed 1 base from V and 5 bases from J, with 11 bases in between. Germline V gene sequence: CDR1 MGHRA, CDR2 YSYEKL. The CDR3 runs to 14 residues.

V and J are TRBV9 and TRBJ2-7, with 9 positions matching TRBD1. This CDR3 has 16 residues. From germline, CDR1 is SGDLS and CDR2 YYNGEE. V was clipped by 3 bases and J by 5 bases; unmatched bases: 12. The chain's CDR3 is CASSDSGTGSKNEQYF. Written as DNA, the CDR3 is TGTGCCAGCAGCGACTCCGGGACAGGGAGTAAGAACGAGCAGTACTTC.

The chain carries TRBV5-1 and TRBJ2-2; 14 bases are a match to TRBD2. CDR1 and CDR2 from the germline V gene are SGHRS and YFSETQ. The CDR3 spans 17 residues. Trimming took 3 bases from V and 4 from J; bases not matched to a gene: 5. The chain's CDR3 is CASSSGLAGGVTGELFF. The DNA for the CDR3 is TGCGCCAGCAGCTCCGGACTAGCGGGGGGTGTCACCGGGGAGCTGTTTTTT.

The chain carries TRBV6-5 and TRBJ1-5; D remains ambiguous. The V end was cut by 0 bases, the J end by 9 bases, with 12 bases between. The CDR3 sequence is 14 residues long. Germline V gives CDR1 MNHEY, CDR2 SVGAGI. The CDR3 DNA is TGTGCCAGCAGTTACTCCGGGATGCAATCGCCCCAGCATTTT. This translates into CASSYSGMQSPQHF.

V usage is TRBV28 and J usage is TRBJ2-5; TRBD2 is a possible D gene (6 bases). From germline, CDR1 is MDHEN and CDR2 SYDVKM. The CDR3 spans 14 residues. V gave up 4 bases and J gave up 1 base, with 10 bases separating them. For the CDR3, the DNA is TGTGCCAGCAGTTACCGGGACTTCCAAGAGACCCAGTACTTC. This gives the protein CASSYRDFQETQYF.

This sequence joins TRBV10-1 and TRBJ2-7, with 8 bases aligning to TRBD2. Losses at the gene ends were 4 bases for V and 2 bases for J; bases not matched to a gene: 7. The CDR3 contains 15 residues. Germline lookup yields CDR1 WNHNN and CDR2 SYGVQD (reference sequence). The DNA for the CDR3 is TGCGCCAGCAGTGCCGGGACGGGAGGGCCCTACGAGCAGTACTTC. Amino acids: CASSAGTGGPYEQYF.

This sequence joins TRBV5-4 and TRBJ2-3; no clear D. The germline gives CDR1 SGHNT, CDR2 YYREEE (reference sequence). Trimming left V 4 bases short and J 2 bases short, with 11 bases between. CDR3 length: 14 residues. The CDR3 DNA sequence: TGTGCCAGCAGCGCCACTATTAACACAGATACGCAGTATTTT. As protein: CASSATINTDTQYF.

The chain employs TRBV4-1 and TRBJ2-3; TRBD2 agrees at 7 bases. There are 15 residues in the CDR3. The V segment lost 6 bases and the J segment 1 base; nucleotides outside the gene matches: 7. CDR1 MGHRA and CDR2 YSYEKL come from the germline V gene. The CDR3: CASSPRGEGTDTQYF. CDR3 DNA: TGCGCCAGCAGTCCCCGGGGGGAGGGCACAGATACGCAGTATTTT.

The chain joins TRBV7-9 to TRBJ1-2; TRBD1 matches at 8 bases. Losses at the gene ends were 6 bases for V and 3 bases for J; bases not matched to a gene: 6. This CDR3 spans 14 amino acids. Germline CDR1 reads SEHNR; CDR2 reads FQNEAQ (reference sequence). The CDR3 spells CASSWTGLDYGYTF. DNA of the CDR3: TGTGCCAGCAGTTGGACAGGGTTAGACTATGGCTACACCTTC.

The chain joins TRBV5-6 to TRBJ2-3; D might be TRBD1 (5 bases). The germline V and J ends were trimmed by 1 base and 2 bases, with 14 bases remaining between them. This CDR3 has 16 residues. CDR1 is SGHDT, CDR2 YYEEEE, per germline. This CDR3 reads CASSLRRRGATDTQYF. The DNA of the CDR3 is TGTGCCAGCAGCTTGAGGAGAAGGGGCGCCACAGATACGCAGTATTTT.

This chain links TRBV11-1 with TRBJ1-2; 9 bases are a match to TRBD1. V gave up 5 bases and J gave up 8 bases; unmatched junction bases: 12. CDR3 length: 15 residues. Germline lookup yields CDR1 SGHAT and CDR2 FQDESV (reference sequence). Here the CDR3 DNA reads TGTGCCAGCAGCCAAGCACCACAGGGGGCGCCCGGCTACACCTTC. Protein product: CASSQAPQGAPGYTF. Supplemented by reference TRBV11-1 and TRBJ1-2, the full variable domain reads EAEVAQSPRYKITEKSQAVAFWCDPISGHATLYWYRQILGQGPELLVQFQDESVVDDSQLPKDRFSAERLKGVDSTLKIQPAELGDSAMYLCASSQAPQGAPGYTFGSGTRLTVV.

The V call is TRBV7-3, the J call TRBJ2-1; D not certain. Per germline, CDR1 SGHTA and CDR2 FQGTGA. Trimming pared 5 bases from V and 5 bases from J, leaving 13 bases between. The length of the CDR3 is 14 residues. For the CDR3, the DNA is TGTGCCAGCAGCCCCTCGGTTCTCGACAATGAGCAGTTCTTC. This sequence encodes CASSPSVLDNEQFF.

This chain joins TRBV6-6 and TRBJ1-2; a weak D match, TRBD1 (5 bases). The germline V and J ends were trimmed by 5 bases and 2 bases, with 12 bases remaining between them. The CDR3 covers 14 residues. Looked up from germline, CDR1 is MNHNY and CDR2 is SVGAGI (reference sequence). The CDR3: CASSPFSGNYGYTF. The CDR3 DNA reads TGTGCCAGCAGTCCATTCTCAGGGAACTATGGCTACACCTTC.

The genes are TRBV28 and TRBJ1-2; 7 bases align to TRBD1. Trimming took 3 bases from V and 5 from J; bases not matched to a gene: 24. Per germline, CDR1 MDHEN and CDR2 SYDVKM. This CDR3 is 20 amino acids long. The CDR3 here is CASSLRVPYPTGRMTYGYTF. The CDR3 DNA is TGTGCCAGCAGTTTGAGGGTCCCTTACCCGACAGGGAGGATGACTTATGGCTACACCTTC.

The chain links TRBV2 to TRBJ2-7; TRBD2 might be the D (6 bases). The germline gives CDR1 SNHLY, CDR2 FYNNEI. This CDR3 has 15 amino acids. Trimming cost V 8 bases and J 2 bases, with 19 bases left between them. The CDR3 is CASRLAFSLTYEQYF. The CDR3 DNA sequence: TGTGCCAGCCGGCTAGCGTTCTCTTTGACCTACGAGCAGTACTTC.

The rearrangement joins TRBV6-5 to TRBJ1-2; maybe TRBD1 (6 bases). The CDR3 extends over 13 amino acids. The germline V gene has CDR1 MNHEY and CDR2 SVGAGI. V was clipped by 4 bases and J by 4 bases, with 10 bases between them. DNA for the CDR3: TGTGCCAGCAGTTTCGGACAGAGCTATGGCTACACCTTC. Protein product: CASSFGQSYGYTF.

The chain recombines TRBV7-9 with TRBJ2-5; a weak D match, TRBD2 (6 bases). CDR1 is SEHNR and CDR2 is FQNEAQ in the germline V gene (reference sequence). The CDR3 spans 15 residues. V lost 2 bases and J 5 bases, leaving 15 bases between the germline ends. The CDR3, as DNA: TGTGCCAGCAGCTTATACACGGGAGTGGGCGAGACCCAGTACTTC. This encodes CASSLYTGVGETQYF.

The genes are TRBV9 and TRBJ1-1; 9 bases align to TRBD1. Germline CDR1 reads SGDLS; CDR2 reads YYNGEE. V trimming: 4 bases; J trimming: 11 bases; junction bases outside the gene matches: 9. The CDR3 runs 13 residues. CDR3 DNA sequence: TGTGCCAGCAGCAACTCACAGGGGGCCGCGGCTTTCTTT. Encoded protein: CASSNSQGAAAFF.

This clone has a single count. V usage is TRBV2 and J usage is TRBJ2-7; TRBD2 might be the D (8 bases). This CDR3 is built from 13 residues. Deletions cut 8 bases from V and 3 bases from J, with 14 bases between. Germline CDR1 SNHLY, CDR2 FYNNEI. CDR3 region: CASGGGTDYEQYF. The CDR3 bases are TGTGCCAGCGGCGGGGGGACAGACTACGAGCAGTACTTC. Variable domain in full (rest from reference TRBV2 and TRBJ2-7): EPEVTQTPSHQVTQMGQEVILRCVPISNHLYFYWYRQILGQKVEFLVSFYNNEISEKSEIFDDQFSVERPDGSNFTLKIRSTKLEDSAMYFCASGGGTDYEQYFGPGTRLTVT.